This T cell receptor (beta chain) stems from a study of T cell responses to AZD1222 COVID-19 vaccine. Findings and limits, study-wide: Spike regions recognized by vaccine-associated CD4 TCRs spanned the protein, led by 160-218 and 743-854. Regions left unmutated in variants are reportedly the target of nearly half of spike-specific TCRs. Donors were chiefly white British, with a greater number of females, and clonal diversity was perhaps underestimated.

V lost 0 bases and J 8 bases, leaving 14 bases between the germline ends. Germline V gene sequence: CDR1 ENHRY, CDR2 SYGVKD. The CDR3 consists of 15 residues. The protocol was immunoSEQ multiplex PCR, while the TCRdb copy is restricted to in-frame clones and leaves out a portion. The sample contains over 100,000 clones, around nine tenths of which appear only once. On this clone itself: Its specificity is unknown.

V and J are TRBV10-3 and TRBJ2-1, with a possible D match to TRBD1 (6 bases). This sample comprised peripheral blood, obtained on day 0 of AZD1222 vaccination. This clonotype originated in an adult in good health. CDR3 region: CAISESGAAGDEQFF. The CDR3 bases are TGTGCCATCAGTGAGTCGGGGGCAGCTGGGGATGAGCAGTTCTTC.